What follows are 7 T cell receptor beta chains derived from one specimen sequenced in a study of blood T cell repertoires in COVID-19. Repertoires were generated with immunoSEQ multiplex PCR, while TCRdb's copy carries only in-frame clones and drops some. This sample has roughly 410,000 clones, with around 87% found just once. What was sequenced was peripheral blood. Source of these receptors: a woman aged 60-70 years with COVID-19, enrolled during active disease.

This clone was recorded a few times. This sequence joins TRBV19 and TRBJ1-1; D possibly corresponds to TRBD1 (6 bases). Germline CDR1 is LNHDA and CDR2 is SQIVND (reference sequence). This CDR3 has 12 amino acids. The germline V and J ends were trimmed by 6 bases and 4 bases, with 9 bases remaining between them. In nucleotides, the CDR3 is TGTGCCAGTAGGGACAGCTCCACTGAAGCTTTCTTT. Protein: CASRDSSTEAFF.

The rearrangement joins TRBV9 to TRBJ2-7; TRBD1 matches at 7 bases. CDR1 and CDR2 from the germline V gene are SGDLS and YYNGEE. Losses at the gene ends were 4 bases for V and 0 bases for J; bases not matched to a gene: 7. The CDR3 is made up of 15 amino acids. This chain's CDR3 is CASSLGTVSSYEQYF. CDR3 sequence (DNA): TGTGCCAGCAGCCTAGGGACAGTGAGCTCCTACGAGCAGTACTTC. Full variable domain (missing parts from reference TRBV9 and TRBJ2-7): DSGVTQTPKHLITATGQRVTLRCSPRSGDLSVYWYQQSLDQGLQFLIQYYNGEERAKGNILERFSAQQFPDLHSELNLSSLELGDSALYFCASSLGTVSSYEQYFGPGTRLTVT.

A few counts support this clone. V and J are TRBV28 and TRBJ1-2, with 8 bases lining up with TRBD1. The CDR3 runs to 15 residues. Trimming removed 5 bases from V and 4 bases from J; junction bases left unmatched: 9. The germline CDR1 and CDR2 sequences are MDHEN and SYDVKM. CDR3 residues: CASSPDRGRIYGYTF. The CDR3 nucleotides are TGTGCCAGCAGTCCAGACAGGGGTAGGATCTATGGCTACACCTTC.

The V call is TRBV5-1, the J call TRBJ2-1; 12 nucleotides line up with TRBD2. There are 18 residues in the CDR3. Unmatched junction bases numbered 4, after V lost 0 bases and J lost 0 bases. Germline loops: CDR1 SGHRS, CDR2 YFSETQ. CDR3 loop: CASSLGLAGGISYNEQFF. The CDR3 nucleotides read TGCGCCAGCAGCTTGGGGCTAGCGGGGGGGATCTCCTACAATGAGCAGTTCTTC.

J is TRBJ2-1 and V is TRBV5-1; TRBD1 aligns across 7 bases. Germline lookup yields CDR1 SGHRS and CDR2 YFSETQ. The CDR3 is 16 residues long. With V trimmed by 3 bases and J by 4 bases, 10 bases remained unmatched. CDR3 sequence reads: CASSYAAGTEYNEQFF. The DNA of the CDR3 is TGCGCCAGCAGCTACGCCGCCGGGACAGAATACAATGAGCAGTTCTTC. Full variable domain (outside the CDR3, taken from reference TRBV5-1 and TRBJ2-1): KAGVTQTPRYLIKTRGQQVTLSCSPISGHRSVSWYQQTPGQGLQFLFEYFSETQRNKGNFPGRFSGRQFSNSRSEMNVSTLELGDSALYLCASSYAAGTEYNEQFFGPGTRLTVL.

The chain combines TRBV4-2 with TRBJ1-1, with 9 nucleotides matching TRBD1. V was clipped by 3 bases and J by 5 bases; unmatched bases: 13. The CDR3 loop spans 17 amino acids. CDR1 and CDR2 from the germline V gene are LGHNA and YNFKEQ. In DNA form, the CDR3 reads TGTGCCAGCAGCCATTTACCGGGACAGGGAAATCGGACTGAAGCTTTCTTT. Its translation is CASSHLPGQGNRTEAFF.

This chain links TRBV29-1 with TRBJ2-7, with D possibly TRBD1 on 6 matching bases. Germline values: CDR1 SQVTM, CDR2 ANQGSEA. The CDR3 length is 14 residues. With 6 bases removed from V and 0 bases from J, the gap between germline ends came to 15 bases. The CDR3 nucleotides are TGCAGCGTCTCCGGGACAAGAACCTCCTACGAGCAGTACTTC. Its translation: CSVSGTRTSYEQYF.